These 4 T cell receptor beta chains were sequenced from one sample in a study of response to subunit inactivated influenza vaccine. TCRdb recomputed calls from the RT-PCR reads with MiXCR, one row per CDR3 protein. The sample includes over 450,000 distinct CDR3 sequences, 13% of them seen just once. The source material was PBMCs from blood, sampled about 6 weeks after vaccination. The receptors shown here come from a man aged 50-60 years who received an inactivated influenza vaccine.

The CDR3 nucleotides are TGTGCCAGCAGCACCGGGACTAGCGGGCTATCATACAATGAGCAGTTCTTC. Protein: CASSTGTSGLSYNEQFF. This sequence joins TRBV9 and TRBJ2-1; 12 bases are shared with TRBD2. The CDR3 is 17 amino acids. Looked up from germline, CDR1 is SGDLS and CDR2 is YYNGEE. The trim removed 4 bases at V and 4 bases at J, leaving 9 bases unmatched.

This clonotype was picked up a small number of times. The chain employs TRBV5-1 and TRBJ2-2; 10 positions agree with TRBD2. The CDR3 extends over 16 amino acids. Per the germline V gene, CDR1 is SGHRS and CDR2 is YFSETQ. J was trimmed by 6 bases and V by 4 bases; bases with no gene match: 9. CDR3 DNA sequence: TGCGCCAGCAGCGCGCTAGCGGGAGAGGTCGCCGGGGAGCTGTTTTTT. The encoded protein is CASSALAGEVAGELFF.

This clonotype came up many times. This chain joins TRBV7-2 and TRBJ1-3; no firm D call. This CDR3 region has 15 residues. V dropped 5 bases and J dropped 4 bases, with 15 bases sitting between them. Germline assignment: CDR1 SGHTA and CDR2 FQGNSA. CDR3 in amino acids: CASSPMTLLGNTIYF. DNA for the CDR3: TGTGCCAGCAGCCCCATGACGCTTTTAGGAAACACCATATATTTT.

V is TRBV7-8 and J is TRBJ1-3, with 7 bases lining up with TRBD1. CDR3 length equals 15 residues. The germline V gene has CDR1 SGHVS and CDR2 FQNEAQ. V was pared by 5 bases and J by 0 bases, with 4 bases of the junction left unmatched. In DNA form, the CDR3 reads TGTGCCAGCAGCCTGAGACAGGGCTCTGGAAACACCATATATTTT. The encoded protein is CASSLRQGSGNTIYF.